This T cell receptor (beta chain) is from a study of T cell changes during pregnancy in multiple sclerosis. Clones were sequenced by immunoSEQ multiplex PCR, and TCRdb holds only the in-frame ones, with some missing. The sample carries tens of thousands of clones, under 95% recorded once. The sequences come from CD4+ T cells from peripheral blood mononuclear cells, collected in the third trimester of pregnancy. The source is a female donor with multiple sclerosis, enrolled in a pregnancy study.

The DNA of the CDR3 is TGTGCCAGCAGCCAAGGAGTGTCTAGCGGGATTGTTGTTACGCAGTATTTT. Residues: CASSQGVSSGIVVTQYF. The chain links TRBV4-2 to TRBJ2-3, with TRBD2 identical over 9 bases. The germline V gene encodes CDR1 LGHNA and CDR2 YNFKEQ. The CDR3 loop spans 17 amino acids. V lost 1 base and J lost 8; bases outside the gene matches: 13.